Reported below is one T cell receptor beta chain. This specimen comes from a study of technical replicates of blood from a few donors. Germline V gives CDR1 SGHAT, CDR2 FQNNGV. This CDR3 is built from 11 residues. The ends were cut back, 5 bases at V and 4 bases at J, with 3 bases in the middle. Using immunoSEQ multiplex PCR, the repertoire was profiled, and TCRdb retains in-frame clones only, with some absent. The repertoire holds approximately 50,000 clones, with roughly 94% as singletons. The receptor was isolated from a human donor in good health. The specimen was T cells isolated from PBMCs. This chain links TRBV11-2 with TRBJ2-1; D not resolved. The CDR3 DNA sequence: TGTGCCAGCAGCGTATACAATGAGCAGTTCTTC. This gives the protein CASSVYNEQFF.